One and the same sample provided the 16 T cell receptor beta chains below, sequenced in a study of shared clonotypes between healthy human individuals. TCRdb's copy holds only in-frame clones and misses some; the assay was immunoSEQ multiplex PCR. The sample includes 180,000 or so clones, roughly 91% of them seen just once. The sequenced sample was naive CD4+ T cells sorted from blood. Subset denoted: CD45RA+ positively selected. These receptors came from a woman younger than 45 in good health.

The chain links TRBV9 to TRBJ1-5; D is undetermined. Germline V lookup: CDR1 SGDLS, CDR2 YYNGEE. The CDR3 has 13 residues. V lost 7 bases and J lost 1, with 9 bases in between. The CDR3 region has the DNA TGTGCCAGCTGGTTGGGGAGCAATCAGCCCCAGCATTTT. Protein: CASWLGSNQPQHF.

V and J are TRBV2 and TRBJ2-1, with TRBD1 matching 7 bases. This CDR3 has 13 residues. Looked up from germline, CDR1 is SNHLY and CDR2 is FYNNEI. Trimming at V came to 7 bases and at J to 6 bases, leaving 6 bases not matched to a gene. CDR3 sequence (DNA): TGTGCCAGCAAGGGACAGCCGATCAATGAGCAGTTCTTC. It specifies CASKGQPINEQFF.

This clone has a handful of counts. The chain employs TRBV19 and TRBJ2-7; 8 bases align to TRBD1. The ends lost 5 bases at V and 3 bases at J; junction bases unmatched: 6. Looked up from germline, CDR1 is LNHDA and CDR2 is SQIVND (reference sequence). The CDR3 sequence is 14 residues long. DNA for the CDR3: TGTGCCAGTAGTGGACAGGGCATGGACTACGAGCAGTACTTC. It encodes CASSGQGMDYEQYF.

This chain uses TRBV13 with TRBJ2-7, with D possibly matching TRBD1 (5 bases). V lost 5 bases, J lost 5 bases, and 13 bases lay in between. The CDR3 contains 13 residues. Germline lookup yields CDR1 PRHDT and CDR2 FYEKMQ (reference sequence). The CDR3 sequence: CASSVTGVDEQYF. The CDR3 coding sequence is TGTGCCAGCAGCGTAACAGGAGTCGACGAGCAGTACTTC.

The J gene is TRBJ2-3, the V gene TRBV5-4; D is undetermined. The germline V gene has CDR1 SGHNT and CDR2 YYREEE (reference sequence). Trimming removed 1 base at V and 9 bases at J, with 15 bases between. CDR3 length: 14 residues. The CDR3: CASSLSYAANTQYF. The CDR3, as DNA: TGTGCCAGCAGCTTGTCCTACGCCGCTAACACGCAGTATTTT.

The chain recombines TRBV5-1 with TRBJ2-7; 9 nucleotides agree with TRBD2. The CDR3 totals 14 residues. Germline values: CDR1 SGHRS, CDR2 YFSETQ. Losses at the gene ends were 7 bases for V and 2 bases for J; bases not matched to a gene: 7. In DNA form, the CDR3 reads TGCGCCAGCCGGAGACTAGCGGCTACCTACGAGCAGTACTTC. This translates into CASRRLAATYEQYF.

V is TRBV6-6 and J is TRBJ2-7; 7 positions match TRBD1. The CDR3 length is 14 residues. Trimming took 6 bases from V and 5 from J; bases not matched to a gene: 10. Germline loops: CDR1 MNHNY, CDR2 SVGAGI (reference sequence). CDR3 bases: TGTGCCAGCAGAAGGGGACAGCAAACGCACGAGCAGTACTTC. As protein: CASRRGQQTHEQYF.

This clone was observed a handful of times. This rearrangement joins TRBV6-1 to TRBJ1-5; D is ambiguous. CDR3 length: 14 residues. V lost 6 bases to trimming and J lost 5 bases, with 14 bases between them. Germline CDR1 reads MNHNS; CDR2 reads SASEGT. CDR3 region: CASRPSSVDQPQHF. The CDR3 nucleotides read TGTGCCAGCAGGCCCAGTTCCGTCGATCAGCCCCAGCATTTT.

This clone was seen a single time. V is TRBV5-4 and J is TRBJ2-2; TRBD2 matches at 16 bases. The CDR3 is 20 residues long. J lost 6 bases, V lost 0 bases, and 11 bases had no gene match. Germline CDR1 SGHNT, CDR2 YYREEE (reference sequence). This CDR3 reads CASSLALGLAGGPRAGELFF. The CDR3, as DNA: TGTGCCAGCAGCTTGGCTTTGGGACTAGCGGGAGGGCCACGGGCCGGGGAGCTGTTTTTT.

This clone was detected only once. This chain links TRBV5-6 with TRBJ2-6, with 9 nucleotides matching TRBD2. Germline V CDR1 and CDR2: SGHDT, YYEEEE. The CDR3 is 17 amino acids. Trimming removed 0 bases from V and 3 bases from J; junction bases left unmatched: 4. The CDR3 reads CASSLVAGVYGANVLTF. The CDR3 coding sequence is TGTGCCAGCAGCTTGGTAGCGGGAGTGTATGGGGCCAACGTCCTGACTTTC.

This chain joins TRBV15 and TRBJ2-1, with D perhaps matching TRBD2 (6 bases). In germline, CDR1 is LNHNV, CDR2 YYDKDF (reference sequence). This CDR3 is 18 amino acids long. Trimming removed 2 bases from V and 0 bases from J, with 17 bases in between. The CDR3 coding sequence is TGTGCCACCAGCAGAACCTACGGCGGGAACCCCTCCTACAATGAGCAGTTCTTC. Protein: CATSRTYGGNPSYNEQFF.

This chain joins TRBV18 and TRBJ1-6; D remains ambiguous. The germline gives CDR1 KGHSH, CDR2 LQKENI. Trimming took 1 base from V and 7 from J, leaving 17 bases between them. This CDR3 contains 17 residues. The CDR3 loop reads CASSPRDTATGNSPLHF. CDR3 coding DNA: TGTGCCAGCTCACCACGGGATACAGCCACGGGGAATTCACCCCTCCACTTT.

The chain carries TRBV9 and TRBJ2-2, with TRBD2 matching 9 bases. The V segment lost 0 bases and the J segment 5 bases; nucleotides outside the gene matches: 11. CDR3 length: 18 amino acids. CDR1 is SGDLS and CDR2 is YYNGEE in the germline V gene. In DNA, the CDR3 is TGTGCCAGCAGCGTAGTCGATAGCGGGAGACAAGGGACCGGGGAGCTGTTTTTT. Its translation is CASSVVDSGRQGTGELFF.

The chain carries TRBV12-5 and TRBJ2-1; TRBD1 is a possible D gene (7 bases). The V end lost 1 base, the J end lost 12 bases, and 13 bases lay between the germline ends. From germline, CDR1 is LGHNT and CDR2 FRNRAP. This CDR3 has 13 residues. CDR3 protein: CASGLEGGGVQFF. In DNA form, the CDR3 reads TGTGCTAGTGGTTTGGAAGGGGGCGGGGTGCAGTTCTTC.

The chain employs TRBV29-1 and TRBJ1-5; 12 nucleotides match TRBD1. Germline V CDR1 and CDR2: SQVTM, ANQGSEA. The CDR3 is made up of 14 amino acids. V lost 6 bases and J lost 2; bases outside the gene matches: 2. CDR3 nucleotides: TGCAGCGTGGGACAGGGGGCCGGCAATCAGCCCCAGCATTTT. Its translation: CSVGQGAGNQPQHF.

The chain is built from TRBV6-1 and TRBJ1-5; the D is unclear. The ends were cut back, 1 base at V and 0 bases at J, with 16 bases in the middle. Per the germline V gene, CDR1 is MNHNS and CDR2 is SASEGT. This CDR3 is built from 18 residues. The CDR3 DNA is TGTGCCAGCAGTGAAGGGTCTGGACGCCCAAATAGCAATCAGCCCCAGCATTTT. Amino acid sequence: CASSEGSGRPNSNQPQHF.